Here is one T cell receptor (beta chain) with its context. Its antigen is not identified. This specimen comes from a study of glioma-infiltrating T cells after dendritic cell vaccination. Across the whole study: Treatment, given 2003 to 2012, was autologous tumor lysate-pulsed dendritic cell vaccination. Study-wide findings and caveats: Higher pretreatment TIL content predicted longer progression-free time and survival.

With 4 bases removed from V and 0 bases from J, the gap between germline ends came to 8 bases. The length of the CDR3 is 13 residues. Looked up from germline, CDR1 is SGHTS and CDR2 is YDEGEE. Time point: after dendritic cell vaccination, including at tumor progression/relapse. No glioblastoma patient carried an isocitrate dehydrogenase mutation. Primers: 60 V beta forward and 13 J beta reverse. Method: immunoSEQ multiplex PCR; TCRdb's copy keeps in-frame clones and lacks some. The table shows tens of thousands of clones, with roughly four fifths occurring only once. The source of this sequence is a human donor with glioblastoma. The V and J genes are TRBV5-8 and TRBJ2-7, with a tentative D call TRBD1 (5 bases). Material: blood, obtained after dendritic cell vaccination. The CDR3 DNA is TGTGCCAGCAGCCACGGACACTCCTACGAGCAGTACTTC. It is translated as CASSHGHSYEQYF.